The next 20 T cell receptor beta chains were all read from a single sample in a study of tumor-infiltrating lymphocytes in primary liver carcinoma. DNA and RNA were both co-extracted from approximately 22-30 mg of bulk tissue that had not been sorted. Starting from 400 to 500 ng of total RNA, TCR beta cDNA was produced with a primer in the constant region. Generation of the TCR beta libraries relied on three nested multiplex PCR rounds using slightly modified ARM-PCR. A C-beta reverse primer and TRBV1-TRBV30 forward primers served in each of the first two PCR rounds, at 10 cycles apiece. Using its own MiXCR run on the multiplex PCR reads, TCRdb lists one record per CDR3 protein. The sample yields about 23,000 distinct CDR3 sequences, approximately 80% seen once. Sequencing used liver tumor tissue from sampling region 5. Subset noted: tumor region T5, tumor centre. These receptors were collected from a woman younger than 45 with primary liver carcinoma and hepatitis B virus infection.

The chain links TRBV6-6 to TRBJ2-3; no reliable D call. Per the germline V gene, CDR1 is MNHNY and CDR2 is SVGAGI (reference sequence). This CDR3 spans 17 amino acids. Trimming took 2 bases from V and 2 from J, leaving 17 bases between them. CDR3 coding DNA: TGTGCCAGCAGTTACCAGCCCGGACCTCGACTCACAGATACGCAGTATTTT. Translated, it gives CASSYQPGPRLTDTQYF.

About this clonotype: The junction departs from the called germline gene at one end, perhaps through a read error. This sequence joins TRBV4-1 and TRBJ2-1, with 7 bases aligning to TRBD1. The CDR3 is made up of 15 amino acids. Germline V lookup: CDR1 MGHRA, CDR2 YSYEKL. This chain's CDR3 is CASSRGDRIYNEQSF. In DNA form, the CDR3 reads TGCGCCAGCAGCCGAGGGGACAGAATCTACAATGAGCAGTCCTTC.

To note about this clonotype: One junction end does not reproduce the germline sequence, and a read error may be involved. The chain has TRBV4-2 and TRBJ2-7, with 8 nucleotides matching TRBD1. This CDR3 has 16 amino acids. Germline loops: CDR1 LGHNA, CDR2 YNFKEQ. CDR3 residues: CACSQVGDRGSYEQNF. CDR3 bases: TGTGCCTGCAGCCAAGTAGGAGACAGGGGCTCTTACGAGCAGAACTTC.

In the case of this clonotype: This is likely a read error, given that the CDR3 carries no conserved phenylalanine or tryptophan at its end. V and J are TRBV6-1 and TRBJ1-1; D is uncertain. In germline, CDR1 is MNHNS, CDR2 SASEGT. This CDR3 is 13 amino acids long. The CDR3 DNA reads TGTGCTAGCAGTGGGTTGGGGAGCACTGAAGCTTTCCTT. Protein sequence: CASSGLGSTEAFL.

The V and J genes are TRBV28 and TRBJ2-5; D unresolved. V was cut by 5 bases and J by 5 bases, with 9 bases left in between. The CDR3 covers 12 residues. Germline lookup yields CDR1 MDHEN and CDR2 SYDVKM. CDR3 bases: TGTGCCAGCAGTACACCTCGGGAGACCCAGTACTTC. Translation: CASSTPRETQYF. Complete variable domain (other parts from reference TRBV28 and TRBJ2-5): DVKVTQSSRYLVKRTGEKVFLECVQDMDHENMFWYRQDPGLGLRLIYFSYDVKMKEKGDIPEGYSVSREKKERFSLILESASTNQTSMYLCASSTPRETQYFGPGTRLLVL.

The chain is built from TRBV12-3 or TRBV12-4 and TRBJ2-7; TRBD2 agrees at 11 bases. This CDR3 contains 15 residues. The trim removed 5 bases at V and 5 bases at J, leaving 8 bases unmatched. CDR3 amino acids: CASSVLAGEDHEQYF. The CDR3 nucleotides are TGTGCCAGCAGTGTACTAGCGGGAGAGGACCACGAGCAGTACTTC.

Regarding this clonotype: At one end the junction does not follow the germline gene, possibly because of a read error. This sequence joins TRBV6-2 or TRBV6-3 and TRBJ2-5; D is undetermined. The length of the CDR3 is 15 residues. Germline-derived CDR1 and CDR2 are MNHEY and SVGEGT. CDR3 sequence reads: CASSSPDLRSVTQYF. Written as DNA, the CDR3 is TGTGCTAGCAGCTCACCAGACCTTAGATCGGTGACCCAGTACTTC.

The chain uses TRBV2 and TRBJ2-1; maybe TRBD2 (5 bases). Germline assignment: CDR1 SNHLY and CDR2 FYNNEI. CDR3 length equals 13 residues. The CDR3 bases are TGTGCAGGTCTAGCCAACTCCTACAATGAGCAGTTCTTC. Protein sequence: CAGLANSYNEQFF.

The V and J genes are TRBV6-5 and TRBJ2-7; the D is unclear. V lost 11 bases and J 0 bases, leaving 20 bases between the germline ends. The CDR3 runs 15 residues. Germline CDR1 reads MNHEY; CDR2 reads SVGAGI. The CDR3 loop is CAGGYKDSSSYEQYF. CDR3 nucleotides: TGTGCCGGCGGTTACAAGGATAGCAGCTCCTACGAGCAGTACTTC.

About this clonotype: The CDR3 does not end in the conserved phenylalanine or tryptophan, so this is likely a read error. The limits of the CDR3 on the DNA are not certain, so only TCRdb's listed CDR3 is given. The V gene is TRBV12-3 or TRBV12-4, the J gene TRBJ2-7; no check of the table's D call, TRBD1, against the DNA was made. Including both end residues, the CDR3 is 15 amino acids long. The CDR3 loop is CGSLQSCTQGYEHYI.

Remarks on this clonotype: Since the CDR3 does not end with the conserved phenylalanine or tryptophan, this likely comes from a read error. The chain carries TRBV30 and TRBJ2-3, with unresolved D. V shed 1 base and J shed 6 bases, with 11 bases lying between them. Germline CDR1 and CDR2: GTSNPN and SVGIG (reference sequence). CDR3 length equals 13 residues. The CDR3 loop reads CAWSEHGRDTQYY. In DNA form, the CDR3 reads TGTGCCTGGAGTGAACATGGTCGGGATACGCAGTATTAT.

This clonotype showed up just once. The chain has TRBV25-1 and TRBJ2-1; TRBD2 matches 10 bases. Germline V lookup: CDR1 MGHDK, CDR2 SYGVNS. CDR3 length: 16 residues. Trimming took 4 bases from V and 3 from J; bases not matched to a gene: 6. In nucleotides, the CDR3 is TGTGCCAGCAGTGTCCCTGGACTAGCGGTCTACAATGAGCAGTTCTTC. This sequence encodes CASSVPGLAVYNEQFF.

Turning to this clonotype: This CDR3 fails to terminate in the conserved phenylalanine or tryptophan, so it likely reflects a read error. Written as DNA, the CDR3 is TGTGCCAGCAGTTTAGGGCGGGCGGACTATGTCTACACCTTA. This encodes CASSLGRADYVYTL. The V gene is TRBV28, the J gene TRBJ1-2, with D unclear. Germline CDR1 reads MDHEN; CDR2 reads SYDVKM. This CDR3 contains 14 residues.

Comments on this clonotype: This is likely a read error, given that the CDR3 carries no conserved phenylalanine or tryptophan at its end. The V call is TRBV20-1, the J call TRBJ1-5; a possible D gene is TRBD1 (6 bases). V lost 3 bases and J 4 bases, leaving 13 bases between the germline ends. The length of the CDR3 is 14 residues. Germline V CDR1 and CDR2: DFQATT, SNEGSKA (reference sequence). The CDR3 region has the DNA TGCAGTGCTAGCGTAACAGGGAGAAATCAGCCCCAGCATTGT. Translated: CSASVTGRNQPQHC.

Regarding this clonotype: Because the CDR3 is missing its conserved closing phenylalanine or tryptophan, this is likely a read error. CDR3 sequence reads: CASSFWWSYNSPLHI. The CDR3 DNA follows: TGTGCCAGCAGCTTTTGGTGGAGCTATAATTCACCCCTCCACATT. The rearrangement uses TRBV11-3 and TRBJ1-6; D uncertain. Deletions cut 3 bases from V and 3 bases from J, with 9 bases between. The CDR3 contains 15 residues. The germline gives CDR1 SGHNT, CDR2 YENEEA.

There are a few counts of this clonotype. The chain is built from TRBV12-3 or TRBV12-4 and TRBJ2-7; TRBD2 matches at 9 bases. V lost 7 bases to trimming and J lost 6 bases; unmatched junction nucleotides: 13. CDR3 size: 15 residues. The CDR3 DNA reads TGTGCCAGCACTCATGGGCTAGCGGGGCGGGGCGAGCAGTACTTC. This sequence encodes CASTHGLAGRGEQYF.

In the case of this clonotype: A read error is likely, as this CDR3 ends without the conserved phenylalanine or tryptophan. J is TRBJ2-1 and V is TRBV10-3; D unresolved. V was pared by 5 bases and J by 8 bases, with 16 bases between. CDR1 and CDR2 (germline): ENHRY, SYGVKD. The length of the CDR3 is 14 residues. Here the CDR3 reads CAISPTAIRDEQFS. In nucleotides, the CDR3 is TGTGCCATCAGTCCCACGGCAATCCGGGATGAGCAGTTCTCC.

The chain combines TRBV20-1 with TRBJ2-5; D might be TRBD2 (6 bases). Trimming pared 6 bases from V and 14 bases from J, leaving 28 bases between. The CDR3 sequence is 14 residues long. Germline V gene lookup returns CDR1 DFQATT and CDR2 SNEGSKA (reference sequence). DNA of the CDR3: TGCAGTGCGGCCCCTGGACTATGGGATGAGACCCTATACTTC. Translated, it gives CSAAPGLWDETLYF.

In the case of this clonotype: No conserved phenylalanine or tryptophan ends this CDR3, so it is likely a read error. V and J are TRBV6-2 or TRBV6-3 and TRBJ1-5, with D perhaps matching TRBD1 (5 bases). Germline CDR1 is MNHEY and CDR2 is SVGEGT. The CDR3 sequence is 13 residues long. The CDR3 spells CASSNSGYQPQHC. The CDR3, as DNA: TGTGCCAGCAGTAACTCAGGGTACCAGCCCCAGCATTGT.

This clonotype was counted ten times or more. One junction end disagrees with the germline gene, perhaps due to a read error. This rearrangement joins TRBV6-2 or TRBV6-3 to TRBJ1-5; 9 bases agree with TRBD1. The CDR3 loop spans 18 amino acids. The germline CDR1 and CDR2 sequences are MNHEY and SVGEGT. CDR3 protein: CASSYSGQGSPGNQPQHF. The CDR3 nucleotides read TGTGCCAGTAGTTACTCAGGACAGGGGAGTCCGGGCAATCAGCCCCAGCATTTT.